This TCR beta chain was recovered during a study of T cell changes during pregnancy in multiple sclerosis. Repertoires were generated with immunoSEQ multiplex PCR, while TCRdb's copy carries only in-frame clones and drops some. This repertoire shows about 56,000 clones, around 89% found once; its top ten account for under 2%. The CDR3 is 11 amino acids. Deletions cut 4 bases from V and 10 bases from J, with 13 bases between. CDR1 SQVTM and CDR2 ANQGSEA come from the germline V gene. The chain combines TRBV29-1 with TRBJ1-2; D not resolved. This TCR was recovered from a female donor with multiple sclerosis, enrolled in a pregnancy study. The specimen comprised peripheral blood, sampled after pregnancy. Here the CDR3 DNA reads TGCAGCGTTGGAGGCAGCACTTACTACACCTTC. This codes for CSVGGSTYYTF.